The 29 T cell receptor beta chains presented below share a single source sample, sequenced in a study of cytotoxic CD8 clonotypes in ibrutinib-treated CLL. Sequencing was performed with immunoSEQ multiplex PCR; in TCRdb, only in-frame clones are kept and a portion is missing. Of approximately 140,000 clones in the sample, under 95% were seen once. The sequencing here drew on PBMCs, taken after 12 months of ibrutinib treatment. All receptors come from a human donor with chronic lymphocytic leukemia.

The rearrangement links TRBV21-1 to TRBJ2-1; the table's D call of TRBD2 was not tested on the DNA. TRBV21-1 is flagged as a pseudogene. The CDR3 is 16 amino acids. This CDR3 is CASSKENPRSYNEQFF. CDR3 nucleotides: TGTGCCAGCAGCAAAGAAAATCCCCGCTCCTACAATGAGCAGTTCTTC.

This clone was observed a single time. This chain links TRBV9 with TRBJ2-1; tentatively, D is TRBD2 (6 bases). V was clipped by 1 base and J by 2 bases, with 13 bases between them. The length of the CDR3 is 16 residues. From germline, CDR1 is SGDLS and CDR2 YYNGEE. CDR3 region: CASSVSSGVTYNEQFF. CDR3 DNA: TGTGCCAGCAGCGTAAGTAGCGGAGTAACCTACAATGAGCAGTTCTTC.

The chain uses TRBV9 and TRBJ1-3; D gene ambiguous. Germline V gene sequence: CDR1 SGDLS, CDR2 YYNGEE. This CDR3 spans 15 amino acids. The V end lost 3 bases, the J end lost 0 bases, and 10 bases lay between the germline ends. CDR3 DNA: TGTGCCAGCAGCGCAGACTGGGGCTCTGGAAACACCATATATTTT. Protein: CASSADWGSGNTIYF.

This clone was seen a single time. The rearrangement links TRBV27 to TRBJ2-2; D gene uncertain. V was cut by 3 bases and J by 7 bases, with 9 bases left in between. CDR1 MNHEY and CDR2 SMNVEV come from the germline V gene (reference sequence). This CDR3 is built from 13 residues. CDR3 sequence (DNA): TGTGCCAGCAGTTTGGCAAGCAGCGGGGAGCTGTTTTTT. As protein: CASSLASSGELFF.

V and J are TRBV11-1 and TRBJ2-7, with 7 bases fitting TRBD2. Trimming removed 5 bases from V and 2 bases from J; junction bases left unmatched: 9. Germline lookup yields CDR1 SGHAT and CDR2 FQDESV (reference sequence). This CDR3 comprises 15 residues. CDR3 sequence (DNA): TGTGCCAGCAGCCCCCGGGTAGCGGGTCCCTACGAGCAGTACTTC. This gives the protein CASSPRVAGPYEQYF.

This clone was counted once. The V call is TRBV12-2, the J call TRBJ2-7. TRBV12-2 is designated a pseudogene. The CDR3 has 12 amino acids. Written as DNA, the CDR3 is TGTGCAAGTCGCCCCCCCCCTGGGGAGCAGTACTTC. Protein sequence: CASRPPPGEQYF.

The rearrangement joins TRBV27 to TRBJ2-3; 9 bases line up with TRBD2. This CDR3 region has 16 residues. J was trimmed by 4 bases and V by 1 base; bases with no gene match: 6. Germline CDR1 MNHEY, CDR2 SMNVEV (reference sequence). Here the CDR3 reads CASSLWGSGSSDTQYF. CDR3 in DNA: TGTGCCAGCAGTTTATGGGGTAGCGGGAGCTCAGATACGCAGTATTTT.

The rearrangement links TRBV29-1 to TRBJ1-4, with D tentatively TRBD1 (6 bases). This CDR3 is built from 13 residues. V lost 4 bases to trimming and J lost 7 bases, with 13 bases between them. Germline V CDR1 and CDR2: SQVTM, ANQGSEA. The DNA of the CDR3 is TGCAGCGTTGGAGGGGGGAAAGCTGAAAAACTGTTTTTT. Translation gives CSVGGGKAEKLFF. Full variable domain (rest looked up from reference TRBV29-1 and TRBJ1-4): SAVISQKPSRDICQRGTSLTIQCQVDSQVTMMFWYRQQPGQSLTLIATANQGSEATYESGFVIDKFPISRPNLTFSTLTVSNMSPEDSSIYLCSVGGGKAEKLFFGSGTQLSVL.

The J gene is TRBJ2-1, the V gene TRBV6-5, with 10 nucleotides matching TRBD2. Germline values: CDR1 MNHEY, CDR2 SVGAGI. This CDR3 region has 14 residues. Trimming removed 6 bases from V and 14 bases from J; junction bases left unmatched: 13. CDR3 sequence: CASSFTLAGSKEFF. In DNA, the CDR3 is TGTGCCAGCAGCTTCACACTAGCGGGAAGTAAGGAGTTCTTC.

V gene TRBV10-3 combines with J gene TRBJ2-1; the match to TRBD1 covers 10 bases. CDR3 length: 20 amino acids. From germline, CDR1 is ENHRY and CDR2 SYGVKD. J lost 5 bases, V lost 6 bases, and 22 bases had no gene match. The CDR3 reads CAISPTAGQGLGSLNNEQFF. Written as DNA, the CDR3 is TGTGCCATCAGCCCCACTGCGGGACAGGGGTTAGGATCCTTAAACAATGAGCAGTTCTTC.

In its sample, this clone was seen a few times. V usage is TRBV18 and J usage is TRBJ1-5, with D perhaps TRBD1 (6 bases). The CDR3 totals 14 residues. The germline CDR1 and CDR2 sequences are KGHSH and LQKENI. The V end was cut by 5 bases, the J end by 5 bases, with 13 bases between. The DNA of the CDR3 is TGTGCCAGCTCAGAAGTCAGGGGCGATCAGCCCCAGCATTTT. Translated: CASSEVRGDQPQHF.

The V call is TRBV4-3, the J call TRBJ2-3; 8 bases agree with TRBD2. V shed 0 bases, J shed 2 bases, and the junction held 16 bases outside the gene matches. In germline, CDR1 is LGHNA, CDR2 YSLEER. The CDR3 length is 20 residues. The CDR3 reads CASSQDVWGLEILPTDTQYF. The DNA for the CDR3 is TGCGCCAGCAGCCAAGACGTTTGGGGACTAGAGATACTCCCCACAGATACGCAGTATTTT.

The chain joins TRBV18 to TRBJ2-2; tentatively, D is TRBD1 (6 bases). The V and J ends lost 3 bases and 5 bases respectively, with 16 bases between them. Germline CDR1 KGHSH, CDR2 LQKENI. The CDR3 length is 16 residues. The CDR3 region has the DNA TGTGCCAGCTCACCTTCATGGACAGTAGAAACCGGGGAGCTGTTTTTT. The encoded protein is CASSPSWTVETGELFF.

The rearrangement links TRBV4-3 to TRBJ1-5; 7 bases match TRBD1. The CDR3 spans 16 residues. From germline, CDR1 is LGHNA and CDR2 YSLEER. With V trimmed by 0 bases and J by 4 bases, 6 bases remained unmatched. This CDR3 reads CASSQDYGTANQPQHF. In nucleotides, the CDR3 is TGCGCCAGCAGCCAAGATTACGGGACAGCAAATCAGCCCCAGCATTTT.

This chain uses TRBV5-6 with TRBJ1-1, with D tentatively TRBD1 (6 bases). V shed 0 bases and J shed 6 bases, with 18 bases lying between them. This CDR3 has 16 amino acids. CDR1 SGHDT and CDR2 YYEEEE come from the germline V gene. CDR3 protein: CASSLDWGRDYPEAFF. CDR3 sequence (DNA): TGTGCCAGCAGCTTGGATTGGGGGCGAGATTACCCTGAAGCTTTCTTT.

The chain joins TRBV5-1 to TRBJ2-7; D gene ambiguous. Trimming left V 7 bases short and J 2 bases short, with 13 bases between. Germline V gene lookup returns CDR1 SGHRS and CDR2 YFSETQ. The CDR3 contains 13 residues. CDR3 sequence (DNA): TGCGCCAGCGCCGCCGGAGAAACCTACGAGCAGTACTTC. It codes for CASAAGETYEQYF.

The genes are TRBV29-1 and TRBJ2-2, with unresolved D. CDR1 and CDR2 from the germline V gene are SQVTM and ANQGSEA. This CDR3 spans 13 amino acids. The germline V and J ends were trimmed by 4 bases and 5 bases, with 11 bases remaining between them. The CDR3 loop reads CSVGTASTGELFF. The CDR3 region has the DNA TGCAGCGTTGGCACAGCGTCGACCGGGGAGCTGTTTTTT.

The DNA of the CDR3 is TGTGCCAGCAGTTTTCTGGGGAGGGGGTACACCTTC. This codes for CASSFLGRGYTF. This chain links TRBV28 with TRBJ1-2; possible D gene TRBD1, 6 bases. Germline-derived CDR1 and CDR2 are MDHEN and SYDVKM. V was clipped by 3 bases and J by 11 bases, with 13 bases between them. The CDR3 extends over 12 amino acids.

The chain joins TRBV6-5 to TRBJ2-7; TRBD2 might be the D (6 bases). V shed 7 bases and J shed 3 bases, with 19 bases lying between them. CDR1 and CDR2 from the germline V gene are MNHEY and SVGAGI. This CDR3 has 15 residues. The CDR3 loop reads CASKGREELDYEQYF. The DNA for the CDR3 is TGTGCCAGCAAGGGGCGGGAAGAATTGGACTACGAGCAGTACTTC.

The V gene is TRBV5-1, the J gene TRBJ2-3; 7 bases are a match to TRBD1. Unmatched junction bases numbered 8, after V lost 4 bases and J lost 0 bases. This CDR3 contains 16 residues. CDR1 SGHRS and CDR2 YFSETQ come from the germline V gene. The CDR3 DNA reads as TGCGCCAGCAGCCCCGGGACAGATACGAGCACAGATACGCAGTATTTT. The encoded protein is CASSPGTDTSTDTQYF.

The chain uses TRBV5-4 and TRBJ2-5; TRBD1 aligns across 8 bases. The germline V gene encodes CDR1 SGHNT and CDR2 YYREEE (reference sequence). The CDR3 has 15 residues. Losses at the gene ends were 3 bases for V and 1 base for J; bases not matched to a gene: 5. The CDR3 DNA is TGTGCCAGCAGCTCCCCGGGACAGGTCCAAGAGACCCAGTACTTC. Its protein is CASSSPGQVQETQYF.

CDR3 bases: TGTGCCAGCAGCAAACAGGGTGATGAGCAGTTCTTC. Translated: CASSKQGDEQFF. V is TRBV7-2 and J is TRBJ2-1; a possible D gene is TRBD1 (6 bases). The length of the CDR3 is 12 residues. Trimming removed 5 bases at V and 8 bases at J, with 10 bases between. Germline loops: CDR1 SGHTA, CDR2 FQGNSA. The variable domain in full, with the rest retrieved from reference TRBV7-2 and TRBJ2-1, is GAGVSQSPSNKVTEKGKDVELRCDPISGHTALYWYRQSLGQGLEFLIYFQGNSAPDKSGLPSDRFSAERTGGSVSTLTIQRTQQEDSAVYLCASSKQGDEQFFGPGTRLTVL.

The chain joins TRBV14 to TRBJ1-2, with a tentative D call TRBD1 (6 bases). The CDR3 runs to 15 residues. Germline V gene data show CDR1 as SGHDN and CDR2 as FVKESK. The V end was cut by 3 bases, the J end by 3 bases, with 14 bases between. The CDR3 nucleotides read TGTGCCAGCAGCCAGCTCTCAGCAGGGGACTATGGCTACACCTTC. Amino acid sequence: CASSQLSAGDYGYTF.

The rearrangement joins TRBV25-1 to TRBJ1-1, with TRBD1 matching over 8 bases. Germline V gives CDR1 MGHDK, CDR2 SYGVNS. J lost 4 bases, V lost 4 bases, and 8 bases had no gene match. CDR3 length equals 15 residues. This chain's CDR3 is CASSGHRQGITEAFF. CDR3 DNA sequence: TGTGCCAGCAGTGGACACCGACAGGGGATCACTGAAGCTTTCTTT.

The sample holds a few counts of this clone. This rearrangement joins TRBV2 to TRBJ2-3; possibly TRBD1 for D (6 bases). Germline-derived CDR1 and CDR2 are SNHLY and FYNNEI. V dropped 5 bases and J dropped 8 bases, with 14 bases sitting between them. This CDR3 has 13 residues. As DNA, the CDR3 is TGTGCCAGCAGTTGGGACACTGATGGTACGCAGTATTTT. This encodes CASSWDTDGTQYF.

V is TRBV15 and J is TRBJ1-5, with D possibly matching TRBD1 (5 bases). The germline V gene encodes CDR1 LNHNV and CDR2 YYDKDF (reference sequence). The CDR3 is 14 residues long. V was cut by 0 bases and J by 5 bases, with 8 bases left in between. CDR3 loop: CATSRDGGDQPQHF. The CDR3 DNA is TGTGCCACCAGCAGAGATGGAGGGGATCAGCCCCAGCATTTT.

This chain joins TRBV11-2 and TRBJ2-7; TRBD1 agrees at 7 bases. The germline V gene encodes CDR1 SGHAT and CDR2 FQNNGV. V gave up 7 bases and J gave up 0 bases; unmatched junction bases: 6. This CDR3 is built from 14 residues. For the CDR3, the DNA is TGTGCCAGCACCCTAGGGGGCAGCTCCTACGAGCAGTACTTC. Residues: CASTLGGSSYEQYF.

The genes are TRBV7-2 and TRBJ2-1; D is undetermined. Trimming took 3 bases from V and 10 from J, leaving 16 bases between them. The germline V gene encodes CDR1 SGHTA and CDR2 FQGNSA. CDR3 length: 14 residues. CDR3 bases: TGTGCCAGCAGCTTCAAGCTCGGGCAAGGCGAGCAGTTCTTC. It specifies CASSFKLGQGEQFF.

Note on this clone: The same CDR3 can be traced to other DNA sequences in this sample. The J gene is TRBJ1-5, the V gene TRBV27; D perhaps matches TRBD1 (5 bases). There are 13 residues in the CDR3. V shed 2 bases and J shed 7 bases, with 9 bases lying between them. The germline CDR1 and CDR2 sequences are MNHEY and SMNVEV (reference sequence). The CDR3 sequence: CASSLGGGQPQHF. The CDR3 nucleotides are TGTGCCAGCAGTTTAGGGGGGGGGCAGCCCCAGCATTTT.